The sequence of this T cell receptor (beta chain) was determined in a study of T cell responses to AZD1222 COVID-19 vaccine (dated by TCRdb to 2020 to 2022). With regard to the full study: AZD1222 recipients whose second dose came at about 4 weeks and those whose second dose came at about 12 weeks were combined into one group, since spike-specific TCR depth and breadth did not differ between the two schedules. TCR sequencing was performed for 230 to 250 trial participants, of whom around 200 were given two doses of AZD1222 and some 26 were given two doses of MenACWY control vaccine. Trial participants were enrolled by age into 18-55, 56-69 and 70-plus year subgroups, with roughly 160, 29 and 62 TCR-sequenced participants respectively. The investigation overall reported the following: Reportedly, almost half of the unique spike-specific TCRs recognized epitopes lying outside the regions that are mutated in the B.1.351 and B.1.1.7 variants. Most participants were white British and females outnumbered males, and the authors suggested that clonal diversity may have been underestimated. After two AZD1222 doses, spike-specific TCR breadth and depth were significantly higher than at day 0 and than in MenACWY recipients. Conclusions about previously exposed vaccinees are limited because only a handful of AZD1222 recipients were SARS-CoV-2 seropositive at baseline. The whole spike protein was spanned by vaccine-associated CD4 TCRs, and dominant responses were seen in regions 160-218 and 743-854. Because no day 14 peak-response samples were available, the repertoires could be characterized only after the peak T cell response. The 56-69-year group was small, and its depth increase did not reach significance, likely because of low power.

From the germline V gene (reference sequence), CDR1 is SEHNR and CDR2 is FQNEAQ. From its cysteine to its phenylalanine, the CDR3 spans 14 amino acids. Only CDR3 DNA remains: 42 bases, in frame from the first base. V gives up 5 bases and J gives up 4 bases, and the segment between their germline ends measures 14 bases. The time point label of this sample denotes: baseline before first vaccination. Vaccinee samples were obtained from the UK trials COV001 and COV002, which included a single-blind randomized controlled phase 2/3 trial of AZD1222 (ChAdOx1 nCoV-19) in healthy adults. For TCRbeta chain sequencing, PBMC samples were collected from trial participants at day 0 and at day 28 after the second dose. The CDR3 regions of human TCRbeta chains were subjected to immunosequencing. The paper's data handling went like this. Repertoire TCRs were matched against a reference library of SARS-CoV-2-specific TCRs generated with the MIRA antigen-specificity platform. Breadth meant the fraction of unique TCRs that were SARS-CoV-2-associated, whereas depth meant the fraction of total T cells that were SARS-CoV-2-associated. Each spike-specific TCR was assigned to its reactive spike region and to a CD4 or CD8 class using the MIRA data. Log10-transformed breadth and depth values were compared by one-way ANOVA with Sidak's multiple comparisons tests. TCRdb took this table from immuneACCESS and kept in-frame rearrangements with V and J called. Such tables lack part of the clones; where checked against another copy, unresolved V genes explain under half of the gap, and the rest is unexplained. V, J and clone size reflect that table, while D and trimming were determined from the DNA. The sample table holds about 140,000 clones, of which roughly 92% were seen once. The ten most abundant clones make up approximately 4.7% of the sample.

Points on this clone: The clone's antigen remains unknown. Qualities for individual bases were not recorded, and no much larger clone is one base off.

The sequence is built from TRBV7-9 and TRBJ1-2; TRBD1 is possibly the D segment (6 matching bases). Sequences were derived from peripheral blood, sampled on day 0 of AZD1222 vaccination. The TCR comes from an adult in good health. The nucleotides read TGTGCCAGCAGCATTCCGGGACAAACCTATGGCTACACCTTC. Translation gives CASSIPGQTYGYTF.